This T cell receptor beta chain was recorded in a study of blood T cell repertoires in COVID-19. Study context: Sample material is recorded as cDNA or gDNA derived from T cells, B-cell-depleted T cells, or PBMCs.

Per the original data handling: Reference gene primer amplification gave estimated nucleated cell counts. TCRdb's copy holds only in-frame clones and misses some; the assay was immunoSEQ multiplex PCR. For V, J and clone size, that table is used; D and trimming come from the DNA. In the table there are roughly 430,000 clones, roughly 88% of which are singletons. Participant ages covered 18 to 89 years across 24 US areas. The germline V gene has CDR1 SQVTM and CDR2 ANQGSEA. V trimming: 3 bases; J trimming: 2 bases; junction bases outside the gene matches: 6. This CDR3 is built from 15 residues. This clonotype was sampled from a woman aged 18-29 years who had been exposed to COVID-19. The chain couples TRBV29-1 to TRBJ2-7, with 11 nucleotides matching TRBD2. Sequencing was done on a sample of PBMCs or T cells enriched from blood (not recorded which). The CDR3 DNA reads as TGCAGCGTTGAGACCGGGACTAGCGGAGCCTACGAGCAGTACTTC. This translates into CSVETGTSGAYEQYF.